Reported below is one T cell receptor beta chain. Its antigen is still unknown. The data were obtained in a study of immune evolution from preneoplasia to lung adenocarcinoma. General study results and limits: T cell clonality was higher in KRAS-mutant than EGFR-mutant or wild-type nodules. Later-stage lesions seemingly showed higher T cell density and diversity than normal lung.

Assay used: immunoSEQ multiplex PCR; TCRdb lists only in-frame clones, some missing. The table has 5,000 to 6,000 clones, over 65% seen once. Patient tissue came from resections in Japan or China, 2014–2017. Sequencing used FFPE lung adenocarcinoma in situ tissue. This TCR derives from a person aged 55-80 years with lung adenocarcinoma.

The CDR3 loop reads CASSSHSSTYEQYF. The DNA for the CDR3 is TGTGCCAGCAGCTCACACTCATCTACCTACGAGCAGTACTTC. This rearrangement joins TRBV7-2 to TRBJ2-7; D is unclear. This CDR3 has 14 residues. From germline, CDR1 is SGHTA and CDR2 FQGNSA. V lost 4 bases and J 2 bases, leaving 12 bases between the germline ends.